The TCR beta chain under discussion was sequenced for a study of blood T cell repertoires in COVID-19. About the study: The United States, Italy and Spain supplied acute and convalescent COVID-19 samples.

As originally analysed: Using reference gene primer amplification, nucleated cell counts were estimated. The table came from immunoSEQ multiplex PCR; TCRdb's copy has only in-frame clones and leaves some out. V, J and clone size are those of that table, while D and trimming were read from the DNA. The sample consists of some 140,000 clones, 75% to 85% of them appearing once. This clonotype originated in an older woman with COVID-19, enrolled during active disease. The material sequenced was peripheral blood.

The CDR3 here is CASRGDRGLGNEQYV. CDR3 coding DNA: TGTGCCAGCAGGGGGGACAGGGGCCTAGGGAACGAGCAGTACGTC. This chain connects TRBV6-5 to TRBJ2-7, with TRBD1 identical over 10 bases. The junction had 10 bases not matched to a gene; V was cut back by 6 bases and J by 5 bases. This CDR3 is 15 amino acids long. Germline values: CDR1 MNHEY, CDR2 SVGAGI.